A single sample gave rise to the 30 T cell receptor beta chains below, sequenced in a study of shared clonotypes between healthy human individuals. Naive CD8 cells lacked CD45RO and underwent positive selection for CCR7, leaving out terminally differentiated effector memory CD45RA+ cells. Sequenced by immunoSEQ multiplex PCR; TCRdb stores in-frame clones only, minus some. The top ten hold around 1.1% of the sample, which has just over 2,000,000 clones, roughly 95% seen once. Sequencing used naive CD8+ T cells sorted from blood. All receptors derive from a man between 18 and 29 years old in good health.

The chain uses TRBV7-9 and TRBJ2-2; 7 bases match TRBD1. CDR1 and CDR2 (germline): SEHNR, FQNEAQ (reference sequence). Trimming took 4 bases from V and 2 from J; bases not matched to a gene: 7. This CDR3 contains 16 residues. The DNA for the CDR3 is TGTGCCAGCAGCTCAAACCGGGACAGCAACACCGGGGAGCTGTTTTTT. Its protein product is CASSSNRDSNTGELFF.

The chain recombines TRBV2 with TRBJ2-4; TRBD1 agrees at 10 bases. There are 13 residues in the CDR3. Losses at the gene ends were 8 bases for V and 8 bases for J; bases not matched to a gene: 6. Germline V CDR1 and CDR2: SNHLY, FYNNEI. The CDR3 sequence: CASVDRGPDIQYF. CDR3 coding DNA: TGTGCCAGCGTAGACAGGGGGCCGGACATTCAGTACTTC.

CDR3 amino acids: CASSLSGFSGGNTGELFF. The CDR3 DNA reads as TGTGCCAGCAGTTTATCGGGCTTCTCAGGAGGGAACACCGGGGAGCTGTTTTTT. The chain joins TRBV27 to TRBJ2-2; a weak D match, TRBD2 (5 bases). This CDR3 spans 18 amino acids. The V gene lost 0 bases and the J gene lost 1 base, with 15 bases spanning the gap. The germline V gene has CDR1 MNHEY and CDR2 SMNVEV (reference sequence).

The genes are TRBV15 and TRBJ2-7; D perhaps matches TRBD1 (6 bases). Trimming cost V 0 bases and J 0 bases, with 9 bases left between them. CDR1 and CDR2 (germline): LNHNV, YYDKDF (reference sequence). The CDR3 has 15 amino acids. The CDR3 bases are TGTGCCACCAGCAGAGACAGGGGCCACTCCTACGAGCAGTACTTC. Amino acids: CATSRDRGHSYEQYF.

The chain couples TRBV5-5 to TRBJ2-5; possibly TRBD1 for D (6 bases). Germline CDR1 is SGHKS and CDR2 is YYEKEE (reference sequence). Trimming removed 4 bases at V and 3 bases at J, with 16 bases between. CDR3 size: 15 residues. CDR3 coding DNA: TGTGCCAGCAGCCCCGGGACATGGCGGGAAGAGACCCAGTACTTC. This gives the protein CASSPGTWREETQYF. Supplemented by reference TRBV5-5 and TRBJ2-5, the full variable domain reads DAGVTQSPTHLIKTRGQQVTLRCSPISGHKSVSWYQQVLGQGPQFIFQYYEKEERGRGNFPDRFSARQFPNYSSELNVNALLLGDSALYLCASSPGTWREETQYFGPGTRLLVL.

The V and J genes are TRBV28 and TRBJ1-1; D might be TRBD1 (6 bases). Germline CDR1 is MDHEN and CDR2 is SYDVKM. The CDR3 consists of 15 residues. Between the trimmed V and J ends, which lost 5 bases and 5 bases, there was a span of 18 bases. The CDR3 nucleotides are TGTGCCAGCAGTACAAACAGGGAGGGGGAGACTGAAGCTTTCTTT. Protein: CASSTNREGETEAFF.

This clone was counted a single time. This sequence joins TRBV11-2 and TRBJ2-5; no reliable D call. V was clipped by 0 bases and J by 1 base, with 9 bases between them. Germline-derived CDR1 and CDR2 are SGHAT and FQNNGV. The CDR3 runs 15 residues. The CDR3 spells CASSLDLRFQETQYF. The CDR3 region has the DNA TGTGCCAGCAGCTTAGACTTGCGTTTCCAAGAGACCCAGTACTTC.

The rearrangement uses TRBV27 and TRBJ2-7; D ambiguous. V shed 4 bases and J shed 2 bases, with 15 bases lying between them. Per germline, CDR1 MNHEY and CDR2 SMNVEV (reference sequence). The CDR3 runs 15 residues. The CDR3 nucleotides read TGTGCCAGCAGTTACGAGGTCGGGCCAACCTACGAGCAGTACTTC. It yields the protein CASSYEVGPTYEQYF.

This chain connects TRBV7-9 to TRBJ2-1, with D perhaps TRBD2 (6 bases). Between the trimmed V and J ends, which lost 2 bases and 7 bases, there was a span of 21 bases. The CDR3 is 17 residues long. Germline V lookup: CDR1 SEHNR, CDR2 FQNEAQ (reference sequence). The CDR3 protein is CASSLPSGGAGFNEQFF. In nucleotides, the CDR3 is TGTGCCAGCAGCTTACCCTCCGGGGGAGCGGGTTTTAATGAGCAGTTCTTC.

The CDR3 DNA reads as TGTGCCAGCAGCGTAGTATTGGGTACCGGGCTGTTTTTT. Translation gives CASSVVLGTGLFF. The chain employs TRBV9 and TRBJ2-2; D unclear. V lost 0 bases and J 13 bases, leaving 13 bases between the germline ends. From germline, CDR1 is SGDLS and CDR2 YYNGEE. The CDR3 covers 13 residues.

V is TRBV27 and J is TRBJ1-1; 10 bases line up with TRBD1. J was trimmed by 5 bases and V by 7 bases; bases with no gene match: 13. The CDR3 runs to 16 residues. The germline V gene encodes CDR1 MNHEY and CDR2 SMNVEV (reference sequence). CDR3 sequence: CASNTGQGEGATEAFF. The CDR3 DNA sequence: TGTGCCAGCAATACCGGACAGGGGGAAGGGGCAACTGAAGCTTTCTTT.

On this clone: The junction departs from the called germline gene at one end, perhaps through a read error. V and J are TRBV5-6 and TRBJ2-5; 8 bases line up with TRBD1. This CDR3 comprises 15 residues. The V gene's germline CDR1 is SGHDT and CDR2 YYEEEE. The DNA for the CDR3 is TGTGCCAGCAGGTTGGACAGGGAGCCTCAAGAGACCCAGTACTTC. Encoded protein: CASRLDREPQETQYF.

This sequence joins TRBV7-6 and TRBJ2-3; D could derive from TRBD1 or TRBD2 (5 bases each). This CDR3 contains 12 residues. V shed 3 bases and J shed 6 bases, with 7 bases lying between them. Germline CDR1 is SGHVS and CDR2 is FNYEAQ. CDR3 sequence (DNA): TGTGCCAGCAGCTTGGGGGAGGATACGCAGTATTTT. It yields the protein CASSLGEDTQYF. The full variable domain, in which reference TRBV7-6 and TRBJ2-3 provide the parts outside the CDR3, is GAGVSQSPRYKVTKRGQDVALRCDPISGHVSLYWYRQALGQGPEFLTYFNYEAQQDKSGLPNDRFSAERPEGSISTLTIQRTEQRDSAMYRCASSLGEDTQYFGPGTRLTVL.

The chain has TRBV11-2 and TRBJ2-7; 7 positions agree with TRBD1. CDR1 and CDR2 (germline): SGHAT, FQNNGV. This CDR3 spans 12 amino acids. Losses at the gene ends were 6 bases for V and 6 bases for J; bases not matched to a gene: 5. The CDR3 DNA follows: TGTGCCAGCAGTTACAGGGGTCTCGAGCAGTACTTC. Residues: CASSYRGLEQYF.

The CDR3 DNA follows: TGTGCCAGCAGCTCGTATCAGGGTTACGAGCAGTACTTC. This encodes CASSSYQGYEQYF. The V and J genes are TRBV7-2 and TRBJ2-7; TRBD1 is a possible D gene (5 bases). The CDR3 extends over 13 amino acids. Germline CDR1 and CDR2: SGHTA and FQGNSA. V was clipped by 4 bases and J by 4 bases, with 11 bases between them.

The chain links TRBV5-1 to TRBJ2-2, with D tentatively TRBD1 or TRBD2 (5 bases each). The germline CDR1 and CDR2 sequences are SGHRS and YFSETQ. The CDR3 is made up of 12 amino acids. Trimming shortened V by 6 bases and J by 5 bases, and 8 bases separated the two germline ends. The CDR3 loop reads CASNEGTGELFF. CDR3 bases: TGCGCCAGCAACGAGGGGACCGGGGAGCTGTTTTTT.

This clone was counted a few times. This rearrangement joins TRBV4-3 to TRBJ2-1, with TRBD2 identical over 8 bases. V lost 4 bases and J lost 3; bases outside the gene matches: 5. The CDR3 runs 15 residues. Germline V CDR1 and CDR2: LGHNA, YSLEER. CDR3 nucleotides: TGCGCCAGCAGCCCAAAACTAGCGGACTACAATGAGCAGTTCTTC. Protein: CASSPKLADYNEQFF.

The chain has TRBV5-1 and TRBJ2-3; a possible D gene is TRBD1 (5 bases). The CDR3 has 17 residues. The ends were cut back, 2 bases at V and 0 bases at J, with 16 bases in the middle. The germline gives CDR1 SGHRS, CDR2 YFSETQ. CDR3 sequence reads: CASSLIPTAPSTDTQYF. For the CDR3, the DNA is TGCGCCAGCAGCTTAATTCCGACAGCCCCTAGCACAGATACGCAGTATTTT.

The genes are TRBV11-2 and TRBJ2-3, with TRBD2 matching 7 bases. V was pared by 5 bases and J by 4 bases, with 21 bases of the junction left unmatched. Germline V gives CDR1 SGHAT, CDR2 FQNNGV. The CDR3 runs 19 residues. The CDR3 DNA sequence: TGTGCCAGCAGCAATCCCAGACAAAAGGCGCGGGGGAGGTCAGATACGCAGTATTTT. Protein product: CASSNPRQKARGRSDTQYF.

To note about this clone: This CDR3 is also generated by other DNA sequences in the sample. This chain links TRBV19 with TRBJ2-7, with TRBD2 identical over 7 bases. Germline V gene sequence: CDR1 LNHDA, CDR2 SQIVND (reference sequence). The CDR3 runs 14 residues. V trimming: 3 bases; J trimming: 2 bases; junction bases outside the gene matches: 4. CDR3 residues: CASSIAGETYEQYF. The CDR3 bases are TGTGCCAGTAGTATCGCGGGAGAGACCTACGAGCAGTACTTC.

The J gene is TRBJ2-5, the V gene TRBV10-1; weak D call: TRBD2 (5 bases). CDR3 length: 16 residues. Looked up from germline, CDR1 is WNHNN and CDR2 is SYGVQD (reference sequence). The V gene lost 2 bases and the J gene lost 7 bases, with 20 bases spanning the gap. CDR3 loop: CASSELGLRAEGTQYF. As DNA, the CDR3 is TGCGCCAGCAGTGAGCTGGGCCTGCGGGCAGAGGGGACCCAGTACTTC.

The chain uses TRBV25-1 and TRBJ1-2, with D maybe TRBD1 (5 bases). The CDR3 is 17 amino acids. Germline V CDR1 and CDR2: MGHDK, SYGVNS. The V and J ends lost 3 bases and 0 bases respectively, with 17 bases between them. The CDR3 DNA sequence: TGTGCCAGCAGTGACGGGGGTGAAGGTTTAGCTAACTATGGCTACACCTTC. Translated: CASSDGGEGLANYGYTF.

V usage is TRBV5-1 and J usage is TRBJ2-7; the match to TRBD2 covers 15 bases. Unmatched junction bases numbered 6, after V lost 4 bases and J lost 4 bases. CDR1 is SGHRS and CDR2 is YFSETQ in the germline V gene. CDR3 length: 16 amino acids. The CDR3 DNA sequence: TGCGCCAGCAGCGAAGGACTAGCGGGAGGGGGTTACGAGCAGTACTTC. The encoded protein is CASSEGLAGGGYEQYF.

As regards this clone: Other DNA sequences in this sample translate to the same CDR3. The rearrangement uses TRBV7-9 and TRBJ1-5; D gene unclear. This CDR3 comprises 13 residues. V lost 1 base to trimming and J lost 4 bases, with 5 bases between them. From germline, CDR1 is SEHNR and CDR2 FQNEAQ (reference sequence). The CDR3 DNA reads as TGTGCCAGCAGCTTAGATGGGAATCAGCCCCAGCATTTT. This gives the protein CASSLDGNQPQHF. Together with reference TRBV7-9 and TRBJ1-5, the CDR3 gives the full variable domain: DTGVSQNPRHKITKRGQNVTFRCDPISEHNRLYWYRQTLGQGPEFLTYFQNEAQLEKSRLLSDRFSAERPKGSFSTLEIQRTEQGDSAMYLCASSLDGNQPQHFGDGTRLSIL.

The gene calls are TRBV7-8 and TRBJ1-4, with D perhaps matching TRBD1 (6 bases). V was cut by 1 base and J by 3 bases, with 12 bases left in between. The CDR3 loop spans 16 amino acids. The germline CDR1 and CDR2 sequences are SGHVS and FQNEAQ. CDR3: CASSLGLEGANEKLFF. CDR3 DNA: TGTGCCAGCAGCTTAGGATTAGAGGGGGCTAATGAAAAACTGTTTTTT.

The J gene is TRBJ2-7, the V gene TRBV7-9; D might be TRBD1 (6 bases). This CDR3 region has 14 residues. Trimming removed 5 bases from V and 1 base from J, with 12 bases in between. From germline, CDR1 is SEHNR and CDR2 FQNEAQ (reference sequence). CDR3 sequence: CASSTLGQSYEQYF. CDR3 DNA: TGTGCCAGCAGCACCCTCGGACAGTCCTACGAGCAGTACTTC.

This clone has a single count. The rearrangement links TRBV27 to TRBJ2-7; D perhaps matches TRBD2 (5 bases). The CDR3 is 15 amino acids. Trimming pared 5 bases from V and 3 bases from J, leaving 17 bases between. Per germline, CDR1 MNHEY and CDR2 SMNVEV (reference sequence). DNA of the CDR3: TGTGCCAGCAGTGCCTCCCCGGGGTCAAACTACGAGCAGTACTTC. Translation: CASSASPGSNYEQYF.

The chain carries TRBV29-1 and TRBJ1-5; TRBD1 might be the D (6 bases). The V gene lost 0 bases and the J gene lost 7 bases, with 10 bases spanning the gap. The CDR3 loop spans 13 amino acids. In germline, CDR1 is SQVTM, CDR2 ANQGSEA. CDR3 DNA: TGCAGCGTTGAAGATAGGGGGGGACAGCCCCAGCATTTT. Amino acid sequence: CSVEDRGGQPQHF.

This clone has only one observation. This sequence joins TRBV9 and TRBJ2-2; D is unresolved. V lost 4 bases, J lost 5 bases, and 9 bases lay in between. The length of the CDR3 is 13 residues. Germline CDR1 SGDLS, CDR2 YYNGEE. Here the CDR3 DNA reads TGTGCCAGCAGCCGTTGGGGTACCGGGGAGCTGTTTTTT. This gives the protein CASSRWGTGELFF.

As concerns this clone: Other DNA sequences in the same sample also yield this CDR3. The chain joins TRBV29-1 to TRBJ2-3, with D possibly being TRBD2 (5 bases). The CDR3 is 11 residues long. The V gene lost 3 bases and the J gene lost 6 bases, with 7 bases spanning the gap. Per the germline V gene, CDR1 is SQVTM and CDR2 is ANQGSEA. The CDR3 here is CSVDSGDTQYF. The CDR3 bases are TGCAGCGTTGACTCGGGGGATACGCAGTATTTT.